This entry features one T cell receptor (beta chain) sequence. Its antigen is as yet unknown. Isolated RNA was reverse transcribed into cDNA used as the sequencing template. This table comes from immunoSEQ multiplex PCR, and its TCRdb copy is limited to in-frame clones, with some not included. This table holds fewer than 250,000 clones, around 60% found once. This entry is derived from a study of CD8+ T cells in alopecia areata. For the study at large: It was oral tofacitinib, at 5 to 10 mg twice daily, that treated patients received. Study-level points and caveats: Relative to mice, TCR sharing across patients was less clear, a difference possibly HLA-related.

Treatment given: oral pan-JAK inhibitor, 5-10 mg twice daily. V dropped 2 bases and J dropped 7; count of bases not matched to a gene: 3. Germline V gives CDR1 SEHNR, CDR2 FQNEAQ (reference sequence). CDR3 length equals 14 residues. The specimen comprised CD4+ T cells sorted from blood, sampled between weeks 47 and 50, from a patient treated with tofacitinib. This receptor was taken from a human donor with alopecia areata. J is TRBJ2-1 and V is TRBV7-9; 9 bases line up with TRBD2. CDR3 sequence: CASSLSSGVNEQFF. As DNA, the CDR3 is TGTGCCAGCAGCTTATCTAGCGGGGTGAATGAGCAGTTCTTC.